This T cell receptor (beta chain) originates from a study of T cells after yellow fever vaccination. TCR cDNA was made by 5'RACE template switching, adding a universal primer site and UMIs. TCRdb processed the 5' RACE reads anew with MiXCR; each CDR3 protein has one entry. Here the sample spans around 40,000 distinct CDR3 sequences, 6.5% to 8.5% being singletons. This clonotype has a count of ten or more. Study-level points and caveats: Post-booster reappearance was seen for most primary-vaccination clones (nearly 97% CD4, roughly 91% CD8).

This CDR3 comprises 19 residues. V gave up 3 bases and J gave up 0 bases; unmatched junction bases: 10. Germline CDR1 and CDR2: SNHLY and FYNNEI. This chain connects TRBV2 to TRBJ2-3; 12 bases line up with TRBD2. This TCR was sampled from a man between 25 and 39 years old who received the YFV17D yellow fever vaccine. This specimen was CD8+ T cells not binding an NS4B(214-222) dextramer, sorted from PBMCs, taken 45 days after the yellow fever booster vaccination. DNA for the CDR3: TGTGCCAGCAGTGATGGCCCATGGACTAGCGGGATAAGCACAGATACGCAGTATTTT. Its protein is CASSDGPWTSGISTDTQYF.